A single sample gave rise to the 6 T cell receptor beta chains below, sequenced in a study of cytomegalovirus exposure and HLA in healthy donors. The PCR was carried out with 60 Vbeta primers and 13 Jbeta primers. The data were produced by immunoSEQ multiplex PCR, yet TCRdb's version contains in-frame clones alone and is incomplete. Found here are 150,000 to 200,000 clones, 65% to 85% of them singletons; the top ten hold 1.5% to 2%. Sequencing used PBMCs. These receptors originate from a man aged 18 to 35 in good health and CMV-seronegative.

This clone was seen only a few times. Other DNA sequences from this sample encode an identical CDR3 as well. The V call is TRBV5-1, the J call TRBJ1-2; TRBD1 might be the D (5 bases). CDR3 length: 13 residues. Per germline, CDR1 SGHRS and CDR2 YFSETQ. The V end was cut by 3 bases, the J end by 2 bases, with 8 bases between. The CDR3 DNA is TGCGCCAGCAGCTCTGGACAAAACTATGGCTACACCTTC. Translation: CASSSGQNYGYTF.

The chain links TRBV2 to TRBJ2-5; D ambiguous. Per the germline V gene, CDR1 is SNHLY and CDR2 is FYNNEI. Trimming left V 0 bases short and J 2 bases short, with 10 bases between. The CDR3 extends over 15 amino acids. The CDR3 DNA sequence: TGTGCCAGCAGTGAAGCGATTCGCCAGCAAGAGACCCAGTACTTC. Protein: CASSEAIRQQETQYF.

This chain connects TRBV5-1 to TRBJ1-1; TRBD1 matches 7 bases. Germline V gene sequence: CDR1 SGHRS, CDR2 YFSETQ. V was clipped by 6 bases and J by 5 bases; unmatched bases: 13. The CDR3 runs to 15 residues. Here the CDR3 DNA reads TGCGCCAGCAAGGCATTAATGAACAGGGGAACTGAAGCTTTCTTT. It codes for CASKALMNRGTEAFF.

CDR3 DNA: TGTGCCAGCAACCCCGGACAGGGGTGGATCCCTGAAGCTTTCTTT. This encodes CASNPGQGWIPEAFF. V and J are TRBV5-8 and TRBJ1-1, with 9 positions matching TRBD1. This CDR3 comprises 15 residues. The germline gives CDR1 SGHTS, CDR2 YDEGEE. V trimming: 6 bases; J trimming: 6 bases; junction bases outside the gene matches: 12. Using reference TRBV5-8 and TRBJ1-1 for the parts outside the CDR3, the full variable domain is EAGVTQSPTHLIKTRGQQATLRCSPISGHTSVYWYQQALGLGLQFLLWYDEGEERNRGNFPPRFSGRQFPNYSSELNVNALELEDSALYLCASNPGQGWIPEAFFGQGTRLTVV.

The CDR3, as DNA: TGTGCCACCAAAGCAGGGTCCTCTGAGGGAAACACCATATATTTT. Translating gives CATKAGSSEGNTIYF. The rearrangement uses TRBV10-3 and TRBJ1-3, with a possible D match to TRBD1 (5 bases). The germline V gene encodes CDR1 ENHRY and CDR2 SYGVKD. The CDR3 extends over 15 amino acids. Trimming left V 10 bases short and J 4 bases short, with 20 bases between.

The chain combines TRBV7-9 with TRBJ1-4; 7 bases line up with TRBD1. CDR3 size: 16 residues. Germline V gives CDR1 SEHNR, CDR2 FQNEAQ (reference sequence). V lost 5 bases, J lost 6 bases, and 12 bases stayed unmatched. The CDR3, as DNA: TGTGCCAGCAGCCCCCCGGACACAGGGGTCGATGAAAAACTGTTTTTT. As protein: CASSPPDTGVDEKLFF.